These T cell receptor beta chains were read from a single sample in a study of OX40 agonist ivuxolimab in advanced cancers. Sequencing used immunoSEQ multiplex PCR; TCRdb keeps in-frame clones, though not all of them. The sample has 50,000 to 75,000 clones; 85% to 90% are singletons. Sequenced here: CD4+ or CD8+ T cells sorted from blood, sampled in a trial of the OX40 agonist ivuxolimab. The source of these receptors is an adult with an advanced solid tumor such as melanoma, head and neck, liver or kidney cancer. Each CDR3 is given with its conserved first and last residue. The D gene is left open where the match is weak. Size is stated for part of the rows, as once, few or many counts, or as a class when the clone is expanded.

TRBJ1-6 - TRBV9 few CASSVVGAIDSPLHF TGTGCCAGCAGCGTAGTGGGGGCGATTGATTCACCCCTCCACTTT
TRBJ2-2 - TRBV7-9 - CASSLTRDTGELFF TGTGCCAGCAGCTTGACGCGGGACACCGGGGAGCTGTTTTTT
TRBJ2-1 TRBD2 TRBV7-9 - CASSLFSGGGYNEQFF TGTGCCAGCAGCTTATTTTCGGGAGGAGGCTACAATGAGCAGTTCTTC
TRBJ2-3 TRBD1 TRBV11-1 - CASSLVTGLDTQYF TGTGCCAGCAGCTTAGTGACAGGGCTGGATACGCAGTATTTT
TRBJ2-7 - TRBV27 - CASSPGAGSEQYF TGTGCCAGCAGTCCAGGGGCAGGAAGCGAGCAGTACTTC
TRBJ2-7 - TRBV2 - CASSVRSRGPYEQYF TGTGCCAGCAGTGTAAGGTCCAGGGGCCCCTACGAGCAGTACTTC
TRBJ2-7 TRBD1 TRBV4-1 - CASSPRPDRGAYEQYF TGCGCCAGCAGCCCTCGCCCCGACAGGGGCGCCTACGAGCAGTACTTC
TRBJ1-2 - TRBV9 - CASSDTYGYTF TGTGCCAGCAGCGACACCTATGGCTACACCTTC
TRBJ1-3 - TRBV28 - CASSFRGSMGNTIYF TGTGCCAGCAGTTTCCGGGGGTCCATGGGAAACACCATATATTTT
TRBJ2-1 TRBD2 TRBV5-1 - CASSSTSGRFF TGCGCCAGCAGCTCAACTAGCGGGAGGTTCTTC
TRBJ1-4 - TRBV9 - CASSVERVGEKLFF TGTGCCAGCAGCGTAGAACGGGTCGGTGAAAAACTGTTTTTT
TRBJ2-7 - TRBV4-1 - CASSRGTSYEQYF TGCGCCAGCAGCCGGGGGACTTCCTACGAGCAGTACTTC
TRBJ1-2 TRBD1 TRBV30 - CAWSGTGTNYGYTF TGTGCCTGGAGCGGGACAGGGACGAACTATGGCTACACCTTC
TRBJ1-1 TRBD1 TRBV7-8 - CASSLTQGAEAFF TGTGCCAGCAGCCTAACCCAGGGGGCTGAAGCTTTCTTT
TRBJ1-5 TRBD1 TRBV28 - CASNLGRTGLSNQPQHF TGTGCCAGCAACCTAGGCCGGACAGGGCTGAGCAATCAGCCCCAGCATTTT
TRBJ2-7 - TRBV5-1 - CASSLLQGKLVYEQYF TGCGCCAGCAGCCTCTTGCAGGGGAAATTGGTCTACGAGCAGTACTTC
TRBJ2-3 TRBD2 TRBV5-4 - CASSLPSGGPDAQYF TGTGCCAGCAGCTTACCTAGCGGGGGTCCGGACGCGCAGTATTTT
TRBJ2-2 - TRBV27 - CASRMEGNTGELFF TGTGCCAGCAGAATGGAAGGGAACACCGGGGAGCTGTTTTTT
TRBJ2-5 - TRBV27 - CASSLEAGREETQYF TGTGCCAGCAGTTTAGAAGCGGGCAGGGAAGAGACCCAGTACTTC
TRBJ2-4 - TRBV7-9 - CASSLDTFIQYF TGTGCCAGCAGCTTAGACACTTTCATTCAGTACTTC
TRBJ2-2 TRBD2 TRBV7-9 - CASSGTSGGPNTGELFF TGTGCCAGCAGCGGGACTAGCGGGGGGCCAAACACCGGGGAGCTGTTTTTT
TRBJ1-4 TRBD1 TRBV7-6 - CASSPTGVKLFF TGTGCCAGCAGCCCCACAGGGGTAAAACTGTTTTTT
TRBJ1-1 - TRBV7-9 - CASSLVSRNTEAFF TGTGCCAGCAGCTTAGTTTCTAGGAACACTGAAGCTTTCTTT
TRBJ2-3 - TRBV9 - CASSVGPDTQYF TGTGCCAGCAGCGTAGGACCAGATACGCAGTATTTT
TRBJ2-7 TRBD1 TRBV5-4 once CASSDRGLAYEQYF TGTGCCAGCAGCGACAGGGGGCTCGCCTACGAGCAGTACTTC
TRBJ1-1 - TRBV13 - CASSLEAQGNTEAFF TGTGCCAGCAGCTTAGAGGCCCAGGGGAACACTGAAGCTTTCTTT
TRBJ1-3 TRBD1 TRBV7-9 - CASSLGYGDRYSGNTIYF TGTGCCAGCAGCTTAGGTTACGGGGACAGATACTCTGGAAACACCATATATTTT
TRBJ2-7 - TRBV4-2 - CASSLLAGREQYF TGTGCCAGCAGCCTACTAGCAGGCCGCGAGCAGTACTTC
TRBJ2-5 TRBD2 TRBV7-9 - CASSPKSGRHQETQYF TGTGCCAGCAGCCCCAAAAGCGGGAGACACCAAGAGACCCAGTACTTC
TRBJ1-5 - TRBV6-5 - CASSPQVNQPQHF TGTGCCAGCAGTCCCCAGGTAAATCAGCCCCAGCATTTT
TRBJ2-7 - TRBV28 - CASSSLRGLNSYEQYF TGTGCCAGCAGTTCCCTGAGGGGACTGAACTCCTACGAGCAGTACTTC
TRBJ2-3 - TRBV5-6 - CASSFDGNDGSTDTQYF TGTGCCAGCAGCTTTGACGGGAACGACGGGAGCACAGATACGCAGTATTTT
TRBJ2-5 - TRBV4-2 - CASSQVGSGDLRETQYF TGTGCCAGCAGCCAAGTCGGTTCCGGGGACCTACGGGAGACCCAGTACTTC
TRBJ2-2 TRBD2 TRBV2 - CASSVLAGNTGELFF TGTGCCAGCAGTGTGCTAGCGGGAAACACCGGGGAGCTGTTTTTT
TRBJ1-4 - TRBV7-9 - CASSLMNEKLFF TGTGCCAGCAGCTTAATGAATGAAAAACTGTTTTTT
TRBJ1-1 - TRBV27 - CASSLGRDAEAFF TGTGCCAGCAGTTTAGGGCGGGACGCTGAAGCTTTCTTT
TRBJ2-2 - TRBV28 once CAIRRGGQGNTGELFF TGTGCCATCCGTCGGGGGGGACAGGGGAACACCGGGGAGCTGTTTTTT
TRBJ2-1 - TRBV19 - CASMSPSSIPSGVNYNEQFF TGTGCCAGTATGTCCCCCTCCTCGATCCCCTCGGGGGTGAACTACAATGAGCAGTTCTTC
TRBJ2-7 - TRBV5-6 - CASSFYSGTYEQYF TGTGCCAGCAGCTTTTACAGCGGCACCTACGAGCAGTACTTC
TRBJ2-7 TRBD2 TRBV30 - CAWSVAGGPYEQYF TGTGCCTGGAGTGTAGCGGGAGGCCCCTACGAGCAGTACTTC
TRBJ1-2 - TRBV6-4 few CASSEASGGSGPYTF TGTGCCAGCAGTGAAGCGAGCGGGGGCTCGGGCCCCTACACCTTC
TRBJ2-7 - TRBV27 few CASSLVFPAYEQYF TGTGCCAGCAGTTTGGTTTTTCCCGCCTACGAGCAGTACTTC
TRBJ2-3 - TRBV27 - CASSPPGLTDTQYF TGTGCCAGCAGTCCACCGGGACTTACAGATACGCAGTATTTT
TRBJ2-1 - TRBV29-1 - CSVADPYLEQFF TGCAGCGTCGCAGACCCTTACCTCGAGCAGTTCTTC
TRBJ2-7 TRBD1 TRBV27 - CASSFAGGYEQYF TGTGCCAGCAGTTTTGCAGGGGGCTACGAGCAGTACTTC